This TCR beta chain was identified in a study of a mutant IDH1 vaccine in newly diagnosed glioma. About the research overall: Patients began vaccination 4-6 weeks after radiotherapy alone, or with temozolomide cycles. The therapy given earlier, which was standard therapy, consisted of radiotherapy, temozolomide, or both, and most of the patients received both.

Overall study results and limits: Apparently unrelated to pseudoprogression were changes in the top peripheral T cell clonotypes.

Per the germline V gene, CDR1 is KGHSH and CDR2 is LQKENI. The length of the CDR3 is 12 residues. Specified time point: week 5, during vaccination. With topical imiquimod, each dose of the vaccine consisted of 300 ug of mutant IDH1 20-mer peptide. With respect to this clone: Antigen: not known. Compared with germline, one end of the junction differs, possibly owing to a read error.

Produced via immunoSEQ multiplex PCR; TCRdb's table is partial and in-frame only. The profile shows tens of thousands of clones, roughly 82% of them singletons. The sample consisted of PBMCs, taken from a glioma patient whose treatment included an IDH1 peptide vaccine. The chain employs TRBV18 and TRBJ2-7; D remains unclear. This clonotype originated in a woman aged 18-29 years with glioma. Some clones in this sample may be carry-over from other donors' samples. The CDR3 is CASSAGSHEQYF. The CDR3 DNA reads TGTGCCAGCTCAGCAGGCTCCCACGAGCAGTACTTC. Variable domain in full (rest from reference TRBV18 and TRBJ2-7): NAGVMQNPRHLVRRRGQEARLRCSPMKGHSHVYWYRQLPEEGLKFMVYLQKENIIDESGMPKERFSAEFPKEGPSILRIQQVVRGDSAAYFCASSAGSHEQYFGPGTRLTVT.